This T cell receptor (beta chain) was sequenced for a study of regulatory T cells listed by TCRdb under 2018. Context from the whole study: The study compared T-cell receptor beta repertoires of sorted regulatory, conventional CD4+ and CD8+ T cells in CD3G-deficient patients with those in healthy controls.

From a lookup of the germline V gene, CDR1 and CDR2 are MNHNS and SASEGT. The CDR3 contains 13 residues, cysteine and phenylalanine counted. The read is trimmed to its CDR3 DNA, 39 bases read in frame from base 1. V was cut back by 4 bases and J by 7 bases, leaving a gap of 10 bases between them. Study-wide findings and limitations: Hydrophobic residues at CDR3 positions 6 and 7 were enriched in conventional CD4+ T cells from CD3G-deficient patients, suggesting more self-reactive specificities. Patient repertoires showed restricted unique TRB V-J pairs and skewed V and J gene usage, most marked in regulatory T cells.

Details on this clone: What antigen it recognizes has not been identified. Nothing much larger sits one base from this clone, and base qualities are not available.

In the multiplex PCR, 52 forward TRBV primers and 13 reverse TRBJ primers were used, and assay-based and computational corrections were applied for amplification bias. Within the immunoSEQ assay, multiplex PCR amplified rearranged TRB loci from genomic DNA. Sequencing of the TRB amplicons was done on an Illumina HiSeq platform. The study's processing was this. Raw sequences were error-filtered and aligned to reference gene sequences by custom algorithms, then analyzed with the immunoSEQ online tools. The frequencies of productive and nonproductive TRB rearrangements were evaluated among unique sequences as well as among total sequences. For TRB CDR3 positions 6 and 7, hydrophobicity together with amino acid composition served as the basis for assessing self-reactivity potential. Group comparisons used t tests, Mann-Whitney tests or two-way ANOVA run in Prism software. Here the immuneACCESS table is served through TCRdb, limited to in-frame sequences with V and J called. Missing clones are a known gap in these copies; in checked studies unresolved V genes cover under half, and the rest lacks a known reason. The V and J calls and clone size come from that table; D and trimming were worked out from the DNA. Here the sample has about 35,000 clones; 89% occur a single time. The ten largest account for more than 2% of the sample.

Evidence of autoimmunity was found in all CD3G-deficient patients, and more severe autoimmunity was observed in two of the patients. At testing, patients were between 2 and 39 years old and showed lower naive and higher memory CD4+ and CD8+ T-cell proportions. CD4+ cells were FACS-sorted into CD25-high CD127-low regulatory T cells and CD25-low CD127-high conventional CD4+ T cells. Several individuals with CD3G deficiency were included in the patient group. Patient samples and clinical data were obtained from an international physician network spanning the United States, Europe and Asia. Ficoll density separation was used to isolate peripheral blood mononuclear cells.

The sequencing input was conventional CD4+ T cells sorted from blood. The rearrangement combines TRBV6-1 with TRBJ1-4; the D gene is possibly TRBD1, with 6 bases matching. The TCR comes from a person aged 18-30 years with CD3G deficiency. Here is the DNA: TGTGCCAGCAGTGTGACAGGCTTTGAAAAACTGTTTTTT. This encodes CASSVTGFEKLFF.